Included here is one TCR beta chain sequence, with context. The CDR3 is 11 amino acids. Germline V gives CDR1 LNHDA, CDR2 SQIVND (reference sequence). V shed 11 bases and J shed 3 bases, with 10 bases lying between them. This record comes from a study of blood T cell repertoires in COVID-19. Overall study context: From T cells, B-cell-depleted T cells, or PBMCs came the material, which was cDNA or gDNA.

All enrollees were about 18 to 89 years old and from some 24 US areas. Categorization into cohorts depended on clinical history that participants reported. Profiling relied on immunoSEQ multiplex PCR, and the TCRdb table lists in-frame clones only, not all of them. Altogether about 180,000 clones are present, roughly 85% being singletons, with the ten largest covering 6.2%. The sequenced material came from PBMCs or T cells enriched from blood (not recorded which). The chain links TRBV19 to TRBJ1-1, with a possible D match to TRBD1 (5 bases). The TCR originated in a middle-aged man who had recovered from COVID-19. For the CDR3, the DNA is TGTGCCGCGACAGTGTACACTGAAGCTTTCTTT. This encodes CAATVYTEAFF.